This T cell receptor beta chain was retrieved from a study of T cells in Graves' hyperthyroidism and ophthalmopathy. Across the whole study: Initial diagnosis, before any treatment, was when peripheral blood was collected.

Hyperthyroidism patients were newly diagnosed, had disease duration under 2 months, and were aged 18 to 65 years. The authors obtained PBMCs from roughly 10 ml of fresh peripheral blood. Notes on the study in general: Ophthalmopathy was separated from stable hyperthyroidism by a 13 V-J model.

With respect to this clonotype: What it binds is not known.

V was trimmed by 0 bases and J by 11 bases, leaving 10 bases between them. The CDR3 is 11 amino acids. CDR1 is DFQATT and CDR2 is SNEGSKA in the germline V gene (reference sequence). RNA transcripts gave rise to amplified TCR beta CDR3 regions. First-round RT-PCR with HTBI primers amplified the TCR CDR3 region. TCRdb ran MiXCR on the multiplex PCR reads and lists one entry per CDR3 protein. The sample contains 75,000 to 100,000 distinct CDR3 sequences, about half of which appear only once. The chain has TRBV20-1 and TRBJ1-1; no definite D call. The origin of this receptor is a woman aged 40 to 49 with Graves' hyperthyroidism. Source material: blood. Written as DNA, the CDR3 is TGCAGTGCTAGAGATCGGAGGGCGGCTTTCTTT. It codes for CSARDRRAAFF.